The rows below give T cell receptor beta chains drawn from one sample of a study of cytomegalovirus exposure and HLA in healthy donors. Clones were sequenced by immunoSEQ multiplex PCR, and TCRdb holds only the in-frame ones, with some missing. The profile covers 150,000 to 200,000 clones, with around three quarters appearing a single time and under 2% taken by the ten largest. The sample taken for sequencing was PBMCs. The receptors here all came from a young man in good health and CMV-seronegative. Each CDR3 is given without its conserved first and last residue. Each record gives: D gene, V gene, J gene, CDR3 protein. A D gene is named only where the DNA matches it firmly.

>-|TRBV30|TRBJ1-1
AWRAGYEAF
>TRBD2|TRBV7-9|TRBJ2-1
ASSETSGSYNEQF
>TRBD2|TRBV5-4|TRBJ2-1
ASSLAGGNNEQF
>-|TRBV29-1|TRBJ2-1
SAHGAGDNEQF
>TRBD1|TRBV6-1|TRBJ1-1
ASSKMPETGEAF
>TRBD1|TRBV29-1|TRBJ2-7
SVEGTGEYEQY
>TRBD2|TRBV6-4|TRBJ2-5
ASRTGGETQY
>TRBD2|TRBV7-3|TRBJ2-3
ASSLGGRTDTQY
>TRBD1|TRBV11-2|TRBJ2-5
ASSRTGGDGETQY
>-|TRBV19|TRBJ1-6
ASRRTANSPLH
>-|TRBV27|TRBJ1-2
ASSSNRVDGYT
>TRBD2|TRBV10-1|TRBJ2-7
ASSELADYEQY
>-|TRBV30|TRBJ2-7
AWSSGISYEQY
>TRBD2|TRBV2|TRBJ2-7
ASSGLAGGRYEQY
>-|TRBV7-2|TRBJ2-1
ASSLSRAGYNEQF
>TRBD1|TRBV6-5|TRBJ2-2
ASSQTGEPGELF
>TRBD1|TRBV9|TRBJ1-2
ASSVEGQGAYGYT
>TRBD1|TRBV6-4|TRBJ1-1
ASTRQGGTEAF
>-|TRBV6-1|TRBJ1-6
ASSDGEPSYNSPLH
>-|TRBV7-7|TRBJ2-2
ASSLSVNTGELF
>TRBD1|TRBV9|TRBJ2-1
ASSVTGRGMDEQF
>-|TRBV9|TRBJ2-7
ASSGGGQRVYEQY
>-|TRBV6-6|TRBJ2-1
ASSLLLGSSYNEQF
>TRBD1|TRBV18|TRBJ2-2
ASSPSGQTRGDTGELF
>-|TRBV7-3|TRBJ1-2
ASSFRGGNYGYT
>-|TRBV27|TRBJ2-7
ASSLLPLGGEQY
>-|TRBV18|TRBJ1-1
ASSHSLGGTEAF
>TRBD2|TRBV6-1|TRBJ2-1
ASSEIAGGSEQF
>-|TRBV5-4|TRBJ1-4
ASSRGPMTTNEKLF
>TRBD1|TRBV30|TRBJ2-7
AWSPATGAYEQY
>-|TRBV2|TRBJ2-1
ASSTEASPYNEQF
>-|TRBV7-2|TRBJ2-1
ASSTRGSYNEQF
>TRBD2|TRBV13|TRBJ2-4
ASSLVKLAGGNIQY
>-|TRBV29-1|TRBJ2-7
SVRSGGLYEQY
>-|TRBV29-1|TRBJ1-3
SVEDPLDTIY
>-|TRBV28|TRBJ1-2
ASSGQIADSYGYT
>-|TRBV5-6|TRBJ2-7
ASSLLVGGADEQY
>-|TRBV10-3|TRBJ1-2
AISVEGDRIT
>TRBD2|TRBV7-2|TRBJ2-1
ASSPGGGYNEQF
>-|TRBV19|TRBJ1-3
ASSILRQSYSGNTIY
>-|TRBV10-3|TRBJ2-3
AISDLASIGTQY
>-|TRBV7-8|TRBJ2-5
ASSLGRGTETQY